This entry lists 2 T cell receptor beta chains sequenced from one sample in a study of regulatory T cells in long-lasting Graves disease (dated by TCRdb to 2020 to 2022). The label giving this sample's time point can be read as: newly diagnosed GD, antithyroid drugs for less than 3 months. RNA was extracted from PBMCs in TRIzol for both TCR sequencing and RNA sequencing. Receptor amplification or capture employed multiplex PCR. Instrument on record: Illumina HiSeq 4000. CDR3 regions were amplified by Arm-PCR with iRepertoire HTBI primers to construct TCR beta libraries. The raw public reads went through TCRdb reprocessing: fastp at Q25, MiXCR clone calling, in-frame beta chains kept. Each CDR3 protein appears once, grouped with its most common genes and DNA. The table for this sample lists 240,000 or so distinct CDR3 sequences; about 19% of them were counted only once. Roughly 14% of the sample is taken by the ten largest.

The sample consisted of peripheral blood mononuclear cells (PBMCs), taken at new diagnosis, from a patient treated with antithyroid drugs. These receptors were collected from a female donor with Graves disease.

In this sample, this clonotype turned up many times. The gene calls are TRBV6-8 and TRBJ2-1, with 7 bases that match TRBD2. Per the germline V gene, CDR1 is MNHGY and CDR2 is SAAAGT. Trimming took 9 bases from V and 3 from J; bases not matched to a gene: 5. The CDR3 totals 13 residues. CDR3 loop: CASSSGNYNEQFF. The CDR3 region has the DNA TGTGCCAGTTCTAGCGGTAACTACAATGAGCAGTTCTTC.

This clonotype was seen repeatedly, ten times or more. V and J are TRBV6-1 and TRBJ1-1; 8 nucleotides align to TRBD1. The length of the CDR3 is 15 residues. After removal of 7 bases from V and 1 base from J, the junction contained 8 bases not matched to a gene. Per germline, CDR1 MNHNS and CDR2 SASEGT. CDR3 nucleotide sequence: TGTGCCAGCAAAAGCGGACAGGGTCAGAACACTGAAGCTTTCTTT. Translated: CASKSGQGQNTEAFF.